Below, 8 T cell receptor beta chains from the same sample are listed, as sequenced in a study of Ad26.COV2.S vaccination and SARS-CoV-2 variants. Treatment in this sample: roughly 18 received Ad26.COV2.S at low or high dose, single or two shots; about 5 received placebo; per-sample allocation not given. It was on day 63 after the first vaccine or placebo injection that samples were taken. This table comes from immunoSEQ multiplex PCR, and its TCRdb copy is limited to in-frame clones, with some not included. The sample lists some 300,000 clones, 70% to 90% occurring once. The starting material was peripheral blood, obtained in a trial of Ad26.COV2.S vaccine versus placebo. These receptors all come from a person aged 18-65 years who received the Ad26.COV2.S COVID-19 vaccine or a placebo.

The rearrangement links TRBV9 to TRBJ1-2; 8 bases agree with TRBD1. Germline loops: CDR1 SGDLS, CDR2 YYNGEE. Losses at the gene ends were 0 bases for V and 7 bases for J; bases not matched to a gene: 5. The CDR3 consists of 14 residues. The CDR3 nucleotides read TGTGCCAGCAGCGTAGGCCAGGGGGCGACTGGCTACACCTTC. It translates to CASSVGQGATGYTF.

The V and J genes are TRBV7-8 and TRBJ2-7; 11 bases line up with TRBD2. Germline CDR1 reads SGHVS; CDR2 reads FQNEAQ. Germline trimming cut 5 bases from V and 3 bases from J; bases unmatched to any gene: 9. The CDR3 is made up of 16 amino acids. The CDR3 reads CASSTGLAVLGYEQYF. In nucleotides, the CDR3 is TGTGCCAGCAGCACGGGACTAGCGGTATTGGGCTACGAGCAGTACTTC. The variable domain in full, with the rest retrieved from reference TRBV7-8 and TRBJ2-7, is GAGVSQSPRYKVAKRGQDVALRCDPISGHVSLFWYQQALGQGPEFLTYFQNEAQLDKSGLPSDRFFAERPEGSVSTLKIQRTQQEDSAVYLCASSTGLAVLGYEQYFGPGTRLTVT.

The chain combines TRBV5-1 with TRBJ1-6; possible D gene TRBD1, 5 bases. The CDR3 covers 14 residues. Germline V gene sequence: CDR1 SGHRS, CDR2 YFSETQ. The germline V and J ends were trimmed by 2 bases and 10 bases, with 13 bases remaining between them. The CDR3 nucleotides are TGCGCCAGCAGCTTCGGGGGGGTAAGCTCACCCCTCCACTTT. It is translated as CASSFGGVSSPLHF.

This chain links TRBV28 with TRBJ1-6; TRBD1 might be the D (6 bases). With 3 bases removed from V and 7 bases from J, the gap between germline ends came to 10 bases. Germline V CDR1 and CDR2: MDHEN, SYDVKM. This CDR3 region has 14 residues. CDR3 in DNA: TGTGCCAGCAGTTTTCCGGGGGCCAATTCACCCCTCCACTTT. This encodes CASSFPGANSPLHF.

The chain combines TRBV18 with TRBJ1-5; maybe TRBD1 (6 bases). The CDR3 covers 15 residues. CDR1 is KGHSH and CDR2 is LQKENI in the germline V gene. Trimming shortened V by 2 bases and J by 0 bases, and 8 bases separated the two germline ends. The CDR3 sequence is CASSPGGASNQPQHF. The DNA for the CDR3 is TGTGCCAGCTCACCAGGGGGGGCTAGCAATCAGCCCCAGCATTTT.

The CDR3 sequence: CASSPGPPTDTQYF. The CDR3 nucleotides read TGCGCCAGCAGTCCGGGACCCCCAACAGATACGCAGTATTTT. The chain recombines TRBV5-1 with TRBJ2-3, with D perhaps being TRBD1 or TRBD2 (5 bases each). Per the germline V gene, CDR1 is SGHRS and CDR2 is YFSETQ. The CDR3 has 14 residues. V was trimmed by 5 bases and J by 3 bases, leaving 13 bases between them.

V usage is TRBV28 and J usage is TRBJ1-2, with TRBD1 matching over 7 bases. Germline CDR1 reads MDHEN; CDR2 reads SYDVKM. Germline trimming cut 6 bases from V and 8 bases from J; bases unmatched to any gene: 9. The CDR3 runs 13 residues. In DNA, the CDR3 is TGTGCCAGCAGCCCCCACAGGGGAGGCGGCTACACCTTC. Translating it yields CASSPHRGGGYTF.

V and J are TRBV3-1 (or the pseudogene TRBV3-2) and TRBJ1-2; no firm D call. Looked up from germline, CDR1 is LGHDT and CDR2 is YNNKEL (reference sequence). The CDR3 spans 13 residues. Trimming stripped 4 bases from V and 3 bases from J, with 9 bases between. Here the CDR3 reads CASSRRRDYGYTF. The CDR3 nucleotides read TGTGCCAGCAGCCGGCGGAGGGACTATGGCTACACCTTC.